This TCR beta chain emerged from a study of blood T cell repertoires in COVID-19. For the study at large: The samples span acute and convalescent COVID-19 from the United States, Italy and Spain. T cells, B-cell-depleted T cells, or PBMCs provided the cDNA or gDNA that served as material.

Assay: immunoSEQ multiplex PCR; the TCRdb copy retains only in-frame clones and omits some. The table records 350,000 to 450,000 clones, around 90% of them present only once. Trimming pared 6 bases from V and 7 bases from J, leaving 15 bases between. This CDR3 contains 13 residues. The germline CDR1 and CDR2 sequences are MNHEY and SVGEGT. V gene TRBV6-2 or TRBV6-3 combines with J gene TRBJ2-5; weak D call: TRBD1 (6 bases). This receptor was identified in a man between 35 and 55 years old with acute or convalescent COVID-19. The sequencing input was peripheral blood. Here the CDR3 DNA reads TGTGCCAGCAGCCAGGACAGAGGGCGGACCCAGTACTTC. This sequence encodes CASSQDRGRTQYF.